The 29 T cell receptor beta chains in this list originate from one sample, sequenced in a study. TCRdb ran MiXCR on the 5' RACE reads and lists one entry per CDR3 protein. The profile shows some 62,000 distinct CDR3 sequences, 30% of them singletons. What was sequenced was tumor-infiltrating naive CD4+ T cells sorted from the breast tumor. Sample subset: naive CD4+ T cells, CD4+CD45RA+CD25-. The source is a female donor with breast cancer.

This clonotype was seen only once. A much more abundant neighbour one base away suggests this may be a read error. The rearrangement joins TRBV15 to TRBJ1-2, with TRBD1 identical over 12 bases. CDR3 length equals 15 residues. Germline CDR1 LNHNV, CDR2 YYDKDF (reference sequence). CDR3 nucleotide sequence: TGTGCCGCCAGCACCGGGACAGGGGGCACCTATGGCTACACCTTC. Its translation: CAASTGTGGTYGYTF.

This rearrangement joins TRBV5-1 to TRBJ2-2; 7 positions agree with TRBD2. The V segment lost 0 bases and the J segment 4 bases; nucleotides outside the gene matches: 6. Germline CDR1 is SGHRS and CDR2 is YFSETQ. CDR3 size: 16 residues. CDR3 region: CASSLGAGLLTGELFF. CDR3 sequence (DNA): TGCGCCAGCAGCTTGGGAGCGGGGCTTCTCACCGGGGAGCTGTTTTTT.

The chain has TRBV19 and TRBJ1-2; TRBD1 is a possible D gene (6 bases). This CDR3 comprises 13 residues. Trimming took 7 bases from V and 5 from J, leaving 14 bases between them. Germline-derived CDR1 and CDR2 are LNHDA and SQIVND (reference sequence). This chain's CDR3 is CASNQGIRYGYTF. As DNA, the CDR3 is TGTGCCAGTAACCAGGGGATTAGGTATGGCTACACCTTC.

The rearrangement joins TRBV28 to TRBJ1-5, with 9 positions matching TRBD1. CDR1 and CDR2 (germline): MDHEN, SYDVKM. The CDR3 length is 16 residues. V lost 4 bases and J lost 0; bases outside the gene matches: 4. In nucleotides, the CDR3 is TGTGCCAGCAGTTCACAGGGGGCCCATAGCAATCAGCCCCAGCATTTT. Translated, it gives CASSSQGAHSNQPQHF.

V and J are TRBV20-1 and TRBJ2-7, with D perhaps TRBD2 (5 bases). Trimming took off 0 bases at V and 4 bases at J, with 16 bases between the two ends. Per germline, CDR1 DFQATT and CDR2 SNEGSKA (reference sequence). The CDR3 is made up of 15 amino acids. This CDR3 is CSARDLRELGYEQYF. CDR3 nucleotide sequence: TGCAGTGCTAGAGATTTGAGGGAGCTGGGTTACGAGCAGTACTTC.

The chain links TRBV3-1 to TRBJ1-1; weak D call: TRBD1 (5 bases). The CDR3 totals 12 residues. Germline V lookup: CDR1 LGHDT, CDR2 YNNKEL (reference sequence). V was cut by 6 bases and J by 5 bases, with 10 bases left in between. CDR3 nucleotides: TGTGCCAGCAGTCAAAGGGGTACTGAAGCTTTCTTT. The encoded protein is CASSQRGTEAFF.

The V and J genes are TRBV12-3 or TRBV12-4 and TRBJ1-2; D is possibly TRBD1 (5 bases). This CDR3 region has 13 residues. Trimming cost V 7 bases and J 7 bases, with 16 bases left between them. CDR3 bases: TGTGCCAGCACCCGGGATATGGGGGGTGGCTACACCTTC. Amino acid sequence: CASTRDMGGGYTF.

This clonotype was seen a few times. CDR3 nucleotide sequence: TGTGCCAGCACCGGAGACAGGATCAATCAGCCCCAGCATTTT. This encodes CASTGDRINQPQHF. V gene TRBV2 combines with J gene TRBJ1-5; perhaps TRBD1 as D (6 bases). The CDR3 consists of 14 residues. Looked up from germline, CDR1 is SNHLY and CDR2 is FYNNEI. The V end was cut by 7 bases, the J end by 3 bases, with 13 bases between.

This clonotype has at least ten counts. The gene calls are TRBV7-6 and TRBJ1-1, with D perhaps TRBD1 (5 bases). This CDR3 contains 17 residues. V shed 8 bases and J shed 0 bases, with 22 bases lying between them. Per germline, CDR1 SGHVS and CDR2 FNYEAQ. CDR3 DNA: TGTGCCAGCCAAAGGCTGCCCGGGACGTTAATGAACACTGAAGCTTTCTTT. Residues: CASQRLPGTLMNTEAFF.

This clonotype was observed a few times. Lacking the conserved final phenylalanine or tryptophan, this CDR3 likely reflects a read error. The chain employs TRBV7-3 and TRBJ1-1; D not resolved. Trimming stripped 3 bases from V and 1 base from J, with 6 bases between. This CDR3 is built from 13 residues. Germline CDR1 is SGHTA and CDR2 is FQGTGA. CDR3 DNA: TGTGCCAGCAGCTTTAACAGGAACACTGAAGCTTTCTTG. This codes for CASSFNRNTEAFL.

The chain combines TRBV15 with TRBJ2-2; D unclear. The ends were cut back, 0 bases at V and 5 bases at J, with 13 bases in the middle. CDR1 and CDR2 (germline): LNHNV, YYDKDF (reference sequence). The CDR3 totals 16 residues. The CDR3, as DNA: TGTGCCACCAGCAGAGATAGGGATTCTGGTACCGGGGAGCTGTTTTTT. This encodes CATSRDRDSGTGELFF.

This chain connects TRBV5-1 to TRBJ2-3; 14 bases are shared with TRBD2. Germline V gives CDR1 SGHRS, CDR2 YFSETQ. The CDR3 is 19 amino acids. V shed 3 bases, J shed 2 bases, and the junction held 11 bases outside the gene matches. Here the CDR3 DNA reads TGCGCCAGCAGCTCCAAGACTAGCGGGAGGGGGCGCGACACAGATACGCAGTATTTT. Its translation is CASSSKTSGRGRDTDTQYF.

The table lists this clonotype with a few counts. As DNA, the CDR3 is TGCGCCAGCAGACGGGGGTTGGAAATCAGAGAGACCCAGTACTTC. It translates to CASRRGLEIRETQYF. The V and J genes are TRBV5-1 and TRBJ2-5, with a weak D call TRBD2 (6 bases). V lost 5 bases and J 4 bases, leaving 18 bases between the germline ends. Germline CDR1 reads SGHRS; CDR2 reads YFSETQ. The CDR3 has 15 residues.

This clonotype has ten or more counts. The chain uses TRBV12-3 or TRBV12-4 and TRBJ2-7; 7 bases agree with TRBD1. Losses at the gene ends were 7 bases for V and 3 bases for J; bases not matched to a gene: 12. This CDR3 contains 15 residues. For the CDR3, the DNA is TGTGCCAGCATCCACTCGGACAGGTCCCACTACGAGCAGTACTTC. Its translation: CASIHSDRSHYEQYF.

The table lists this clonotype with a few counts. The V and J genes are TRBV6-2 or TRBV6-3 and TRBJ2-2, with 8 bases lining up with TRBD1. This CDR3 has 14 residues. J was trimmed by 4 bases and V by 9 bases; bases with no gene match: 7. Germline V gene data show CDR1 as MNHEY and CDR2 as SVGEGT. CDR3 sequence reads: CASRQGRTTGELFF. In DNA, the CDR3 is TGTGCCAGTCGACAGGGGCGAACCACCGGGGAGCTGTTTTTT.

The genes are TRBV4-1 and TRBJ1-1; D not resolved. This CDR3 is 14 amino acids long. Trimming took 4 bases from V and 5 from J, leaving 14 bases between them. Germline-derived CDR1 and CDR2 are MGHRA and YSYEKL. CDR3: CASSRREAGTEAFF. The CDR3 DNA follows: TGCGCCAGCAGCCGGCGGGAAGCGGGAACTGAAGCTTTCTTT.

This clonotype was detected only a few times. V usage is TRBV20-1 and J usage is TRBJ1-4; 7 nucleotides line up with TRBD1. After removal of 6 bases from V and 5 bases from J, the junction contained 9 bases not matched to a gene. Germline-derived CDR1 and CDR2 are DFQATT and SNEGSKA (reference sequence). CDR3 length equals 14 residues. CDR3 in DNA: TGCAGTGCCACCACAGGGGCTGGGAATGAAAAACTGTTTTTT. Translating it yields CSATTGAGNEKLFF.

The gene calls are TRBV18 and TRBJ2-5; perhaps TRBD1 as D (6 bases). CDR3 length equals 17 residues. The V end was cut by 0 bases, the J end by 1 base, with 15 bases between. Germline loops: CDR1 KGHSH, CDR2 LQKENI. The CDR3 nucleotides are TGTGCCAGCTCACCACCGGTTACCCTGACAGGCCAAGAGACCCAGTACTTC. It codes for CASSPPVTLTGQETQYF.

For this clonotype: The junction shows a germline mismatch at one end, possibly a read error. The chain employs TRBV20-1 and TRBJ1-4, with TRBD1 as a possible D gene (5 bases). The CDR3 totals 13 residues. Germline CDR1 and CDR2: DFQATT and SNEGSKA (reference sequence). The CDR3 loop is CGARNQGRLSLFF. CDR3 coding DNA: TGCGGTGCTAGAAACCAGGGTAGATTATCACTGTTTTTT.

Notes on this clonotype: The junction does not match germline at one end; this may be a read error. This rearrangement joins TRBV7-3 to TRBJ2-2, with D possibly being TRBD2 (6 bases). Germline-derived CDR1 and CDR2 are SGHTA and FQGTGA. The CDR3 spans 14 residues. In DNA, the CDR3 is TGTGCCATCAGCTTATCGTGGACTAACGGGGAGCTGTTTTTT. Translated: CAISLSWTNGELFF.

By its share, this clonotype is medium-sized. The chain couples TRBV7-2 to TRBJ2-5; D not certain. This CDR3 comprises 15 residues. Deletions cut 1 base from V and 2 bases from J, with 11 bases between. Germline CDR1 is SGHTA and CDR2 is FQGNSA. CDR3 residues: CASSLGLPSQETQYF. For the CDR3, the DNA is TGTGCCAGCAGCTTAGGGCTTCCCTCACAAGAGACCCAGTACTTC.

This chain links TRBV5-1 with TRBJ1-1; TRBD1 matches at 8 bases. Per the germline V gene, CDR1 is SGHRS and CDR2 is YFSETQ. J gave up 4 bases and V 0 bases, and 2 bases lay outside the gene matches. The CDR3 has 14 residues. CDR3 protein: CASSLEQGATEAFF. DNA of the CDR3: TGCGCCAGCAGCTTGGAGCAGGGGGCCACTGAAGCTTTCTTT. The whole variable domain, remainder taken from reference TRBV5-1 and TRBJ1-1, is KAGVTQTPRYLIKTRGQQVTLSCSPISGHRSVSWYQQTPGQGLQFLFEYFSETQRNKGNFPGRFSGRQFSNSRSEMNVSTLELGDSALYLCASSLEQGATEAFFGQGTRLTVV.

Many counts were recorded for this clonotype. V and J are TRBV5-1 and TRBJ1-1, with D maybe TRBD1 (5 bases). V dropped 0 bases and J dropped 3 bases, with 9 bases sitting between them. Germline V gene lookup returns CDR1 SGHRS and CDR2 YFSETQ. CDR3 length: 14 amino acids. In nucleotides, the CDR3 is TGCGCCAGCAGCTTGGGACAGAAACACACTGAAGCTTTCTTT. Protein: CASSLGQKHTEAFF.

The table lists this clonotype with many counts. The chain recombines TRBV6-1 with TRBJ2-3; D unclear. The V end was cut by 7 bases, the J end by 9 bases, with 14 bases between. The CDR3 totals 12 residues. Per germline, CDR1 MNHNS and CDR2 SASEGT. Written as DNA, the CDR3 is TGTGCCAGCAACCAAATCGCCGGAACGCAGTATTTT. Amino acid sequence: CASNQIAGTQYF.

This chain connects TRBV12-3 or TRBV12-4 to TRBJ1-2, with D hard to call. The CDR3 has 15 residues. V was shortened by 3 bases and J by 0 bases, with 11 bases between the two germline ends. CDR3 protein: CASSFRVGTNYGYTF. Written as DNA, the CDR3 is TGTGCCAGCAGTTTTCGTGTCGGGACTAACTATGGCTACACCTTC.

This clonotype was seen a handful of times. The CDR3 loop is CASSQDRPGRGTQYF. The CDR3, as DNA: TGCGCCAGCAGCCAAGACCGGCCGGGTAGGGGTACGCAGTATTTT. V and J are TRBV4-3 and TRBJ2-3, with D perhaps TRBD1 (5 bases). This CDR3 has 15 amino acids. Germline-derived CDR1 and CDR2 are LGHNA and YSLEER. The germline V and J ends were trimmed by 0 bases and 8 bases, with 15 bases remaining between them.

This clonotype showed up just a few times. This chain connects TRBV20-1 to TRBJ2-7; no definite D call. CDR1 and CDR2 (germline): DFQATT, SNEGSKA (reference sequence). CDR3 size: 14 residues. V gave up 6 bases and J gave up 6 bases, with 21 bases separating them. The CDR3 loop is CSADPRKGPFEQYF. The CDR3 DNA reads TGCAGTGCCGACCCCCGGAAGGGCCCCTTCGAGCAGTACTTC.

This clonotype turned up a few times. The chain combines TRBV18 with TRBJ1-1; possibly TRBD1 for D (5 bases). From germline, CDR1 is KGHSH and CDR2 LQKENI. Between the trimmed V and J ends, which lost 1 base and 1 base, there was a span of 7 bases. This CDR3 has 14 amino acids. CDR3 amino acids: CASSPLDRNTEAFF. The CDR3 coding sequence is TGTGCCAGCTCACCACTTGACAGGAACACTGAAGCTTTCTTT. Combining the CDR3 with reference TRBV18 and TRBJ1-1 gives the whole variable domain NAGVMQNPRHLVRRRGQEARLRCSPMKGHSHVYWYRQLPEEGLKFMVYLQKENIIDESGMPKERFSAEFPKEGPSILRIQQVVRGDSAAYFCASSPLDRNTEAFFGQGTRLTVV.

A few counts support this clonotype. This sequence joins TRBV5-5 and TRBJ2-2, with TRBD2 as a possible D gene (5 bases). Germline CDR1 SGHKS, CDR2 YYEKEE (reference sequence). V shed 1 base and J shed 2 bases, with 9 bases lying between them. The CDR3 sequence is 15 residues long. CDR3 DNA: TGTGCCAGCAGCTTGCAGGACTTTAACACCGGGGAGCTGTTTTTT. Protein product: CASSLQDFNTGELFF.